The 26 T cell receptor beta chains below all came from one sample that was sequenced in a study of T-cell memory formation after mild COVID-19. MiXCR, applied by TCRdb to the 5' RACE reads, yields one record per CDR3 protein. This sample yields about 390,000 distinct CDR3 sequences, of which 15% to 20% are seen a single time; around a fifth belongs to the top ten. Sequencing was performed on PBMCs or a T cell subset sorted from them (not recorded which). Source of these receptors: a man between 18 and 29 years old who had mild COVID-19 (a few samples of this study predate the infection). Cell type and time point are not known.

The chain employs TRBV2 and TRBJ1-2; 10 bases line up with TRBD1. Trimming cost V 8 bases and J 3 bases; bases outside gene matches: 6. The V gene's germline CDR1 is SNHLY and CDR2 FYNNEI. The CDR3 totals 14 residues. CDR3 amino acids: CASGAGTGDYGYTF. Written as DNA, the CDR3 is TGTGCCAGCGGCGCCGGGACAGGGGACTATGGCTACACCTTC.

Ten or more counts support this clonotype. V gene TRBV5-1 combines with J gene TRBJ2-7; perhaps D is TRBD1 or TRBD2 (5 bases each). From germline, CDR1 is SGHRS and CDR2 YFSETQ. V was cut by 6 bases and J by 3 bases, with 10 bases left in between. This CDR3 is 12 amino acids long. CDR3 protein: CASTGDVYEQYF. CDR3 bases: TGCGCCAGCACCGGGGACGTCTACGAGCAGTACTTC.

This clonotype was seen repeatedly, ten times or more. The rearrangement uses TRBV4-2 and TRBJ2-3, with D uncertain. Germline lookup yields CDR1 LGHNA and CDR2 YNFKEQ. The V gene lost 4 bases and the J gene lost 4 bases, with 6 bases spanning the gap. CDR3 length: 12 residues. CDR3 in DNA: TGTGCCAGCAGCCGAGCCGCAGATACGCAGTATTTT. This gives the protein CASSRAADTQYF.

The chain recombines TRBV9 with TRBJ2-3; D possibly corresponds to TRBD2 (6 bases). V gave up 3 bases and J gave up 1 base, with 15 bases separating them. The CDR3 loop spans 16 amino acids. In germline, CDR1 is SGDLS, CDR2 YYNGEE. CDR3 sequence (DNA): TGTGCCAGCAGCGCCGAGACACTAGCCCGCACAGATACGCAGTATTTT. This codes for CASSAETLARTDTQYF.

This clonotype was seen more than once but under ten times. V gene TRBV29-1 combines with J gene TRBJ1-2; 8 bases are a match to TRBD1. This CDR3 comprises 12 residues. Per the germline V gene, CDR1 is SQVTM and CDR2 is ANQGSEA. V shed 6 bases, J shed 6 bases, and the junction held 6 bases outside the gene matches. In DNA form, the CDR3 reads TGCAGCGTAACCGACAGGGGAGATGGCTACACCTTC. Translating gives CSVTDRGDGYTF.

The chain joins TRBV7-9 to TRBJ1-6, with TRBD1 matching over 7 bases. V gave up 1 base and J gave up 10 bases; unmatched junction bases: 7. The CDR3 has 15 amino acids. Germline V CDR1 and CDR2: SEHNR, FQNEAQ (reference sequence). The CDR3 coding sequence is TGTGCCAGCAGCTTAGGGGGGACAGCCGCGTCACCCCTCCACTTT. Translating gives CASSLGGTAASPLHF.

This clonotype was counted at least ten times. This chain uses TRBV6-5 with TRBJ2-2; 8 bases are shared with TRBD2. J was trimmed by 0 bases and V by 5 bases; bases with no gene match: 5. In germline, CDR1 is MNHEY, CDR2 SVGAGI. The length of the CDR3 is 16 residues. The CDR3 sequence: CASSRAGATNTGELFF. CDR3 coding DNA: TGTGCCAGCAGTCGAGCGGGGGCCACGAACACCGGGGAGCTGTTTTTT.

The V and J genes are TRBV20-1 and TRBJ1-3; the D is unclear. This CDR3 comprises 15 residues. V lost 5 bases, J lost 0 bases, and 14 bases lay in between. Germline V gives CDR1 DFQATT, CDR2 SNEGSKA (reference sequence). In nucleotides, the CDR3 is TGCAGTGCTCGATTCACGCTGTACTCTGGAAACACCATATATTTT. Translated: CSARFTLYSGNTIYF.

This chain joins TRBV12-3 or TRBV12-4 and TRBJ2-7; 11 bases are shared with TRBD1. The CDR3 contains 15 residues. V trimming: 5 bases; J trimming: 3 bases; junction bases outside the gene matches: 6. CDR3 loop: CASSPGTGGFYEQYF. The CDR3 nucleotides are TGTGCCAGCAGTCCCGGGACAGGGGGGTTCTACGAGCAGTACTTC.

The CDR3 sequence is CSEVLAGAYEQYV. As DNA, the CDR3 is TGCAGTGAGGTACTAGCGGGGGCCTACGAGCAGTACGTC. The rearrangement uses TRBV20-1 and TRBJ2-7; TRBD2 aligns across 11 bases. The CDR3 extends over 13 amino acids. Germline V lookup: CDR1 DFQATT, CDR2 SNEGSKA (reference sequence). After removal of 7 bases from V and 2 bases from J, the junction contained 4 bases not matched to a gene.

J is TRBJ1-1 and V is TRBV6-2 or TRBV6-3; D uncertain. The CDR3 spans 14 residues. Trimming left V 6 bases short and J 5 bases short, with 16 bases between. Germline V lookup: CDR1 MNHEY, CDR2 SVGEGT. This CDR3 reads CASSLGMAKTEAFF. The CDR3 DNA sequence: TGTGCCAGCAGCCTCGGGATGGCCAAAACTGAAGCTTTCTTT.

This clonotype was seen only a few times. The chain combines TRBV5-1 with TRBJ2-5, with 10 bases aligning to TRBD2. Germline V CDR1 and CDR2: SGHRS, YFSETQ. The V segment lost 4 bases and the J segment 5 bases; nucleotides outside the gene matches: 5. The CDR3 consists of 14 residues. The CDR3 nucleotides are TGCGCCAGCAGCCGCGGGACTAGCGAGGAGACCCAGTACTTC. The encoded protein is CASSRGTSEETQYF.

This chain links TRBV23-1 with TRBJ2-1; 7 bases align to TRBD1. TRBV23-1 counts as an open reading frame of uncertain function. Losses at the gene ends were 6 bases for V and 0 bases for J; bases not matched to a gene: 11. The CDR3 consists of 17 residues. The CDR3 bases are TGCGCCAGCAGCCCTAAGGGACAGCCGAGCTCCTACAATGAGCAGTTCTTC. Translated, it gives CASSPKGQPSSYNEQFF.

This clonotype was observed a few times. V is TRBV19 and J is TRBJ2-1; maybe TRBD2 (5 bases). The V end was cut by 7 bases, the J end by 6 bases, with 10 bases between. The germline CDR1 and CDR2 sequences are LNHDA and SQIVND (reference sequence). The CDR3 sequence is 12 residues long. CDR3 amino acids: CASTHGGNEQFF. The DNA of the CDR3 is TGTGCCAGTACCCACGGAGGCAATGAGCAGTTCTTC. The full variable domain, rest sourced from reference TRBV19 and TRBJ2-1, is DGGITQSPKYLFRKEGQNVTLSCEQNLNHDAMYWYRQDPGQGLRLIYYSQIVNDFQKGDIAEGYSVSREKKESFPLTVTSAQKNPTAFYLCASTHGGNEQFFGPGTRLTVL.

This rearrangement joins TRBV9 to TRBJ2-7, with 10 bases fitting TRBD1. The CDR3 runs 15 residues. V shed 4 bases, J shed 2 bases, and the junction held 6 bases outside the gene matches. Per the germline V gene, CDR1 is SGDLS and CDR2 is YYNGEE. The CDR3 protein is CASSLGTGAPYEQYF. In DNA form, the CDR3 reads TGTGCCAGCAGCCTCGGGACAGGGGCTCCCTACGAGCAGTACTTC.

The CDR3 DNA follows: TGTGCCAGCAGCGCGGCTAGCGGGGGGTACGAGCAGTACTTC. Amino acid sequence: CASSAASGGYEQYF. The chain carries TRBV9 and TRBJ2-7, with 11 bases matching TRBD2. This CDR3 region has 14 residues. J lost 4 bases, V lost 3 bases, and 3 bases had no gene match. Germline lookup yields CDR1 SGDLS and CDR2 YYNGEE.

This clonotype has just a few counts. V and J are TRBV11-1 and TRBJ1-2; D not resolved. Trimming left V 5 bases short and J 0 bases short, with 10 bases between. The CDR3 contains 14 residues. The germline V gene has CDR1 SGHAT and CDR2 FQDESV (reference sequence). CDR3 DNA: TGTGCCAGCAGCGGGCTCGAGACTAACTATGGCTACACCTTC. As protein: CASSGLETNYGYTF. Combining the CDR3 with reference TRBV11-1 and TRBJ1-2 gives the whole variable domain EAEVAQSPRYKITEKSQAVAFWCDPISGHATLYWYRQILGQGPELLVQFQDESVVDDSQLPKDRFSAERLKGVDSTLKIQPAELGDSAMYLCASSGLETNYGYTFGSGTRLTVV.

J is TRBJ2-6 and V is TRBV19, with D unresolved. The V end was cut by 4 bases, the J end by 0 bases, with 10 bases between. Germline CDR1 is LNHDA and CDR2 is SQIVND (reference sequence). CDR3 length: 16 amino acids. The chain's CDR3 is CASSNGGVSGANVLTF. In DNA form, the CDR3 reads TGTGCCAGTAGTAATGGTGGTGTCTCTGGGGCCAACGTCCTGACTTTC.

This clonotype was observed a handful of times. The chain employs TRBV3-1 and TRBJ2-2; tentative D call: TRBD1 (6 bases). Germline assignment: CDR1 LGHDT and CDR2 YNNKEL (reference sequence). V was shortened by 2 bases and J by 1 base, with 11 bases between the two germline ends. The length of the CDR3 is 16 residues. The CDR3 reads CASSQYGRGNTGELFF. The CDR3 DNA is TGTGCCAGCAGCCAATACGGCAGGGGGAACACCGGGGAGCTGTTTTTT. Together with reference TRBV3-1 and TRBJ2-2, the CDR3 gives the full variable domain: DTAVSQTPKYLVTQMGNDKSIKCEQNLGHDTMYWYKQDSKKFLKIMFSYNNKELIINETVPNRFSPKSPDKAHLNLHINSLELGDSAVYFCASSQYGRGNTGELFFGEGSRLTVL.

This clonotype has ten or more counts. The chain couples TRBV20-1 to TRBJ2-5, with D possibly matching TRBD1 (6 bases). CDR1 is DFQATT and CDR2 is SNEGSKA in the germline V gene (reference sequence). This CDR3 contains 15 residues. Trimming removed 0 bases from V and 2 bases from J, with 13 bases in between. CDR3 DNA sequence: TGCAGTGCTAGAGATATGACAGGTGGACAAGAGACCCAGTACTTC. It translates to CSARDMTGGQETQYF.

Only a few counts were recorded for this clonotype. This CDR3 is CSARATGANGGYTF. In DNA, the CDR3 is TGCAGTGCTCGGGCTACAGGGGCCAACGGGGGCTACACCTTC. V is TRBV20-1 and J is TRBJ1-2; TRBD1 matches 7 bases. CDR1 and CDR2 from the germline V gene are DFQATT and SNEGSKA (reference sequence). Unmatched junction bases numbered 14, after V lost 5 bases and J lost 8 bases. There are 14 residues in the CDR3.

The chain employs TRBV5-1 and TRBJ1-1; D not certain. Germline loops: CDR1 SGHRS, CDR2 YFSETQ. This CDR3 spans 15 amino acids. Trimming pared 0 bases from V and 3 bases from J, leaving 12 bases between. The CDR3 DNA reads TGCGCCAGCAGCTTGGCCCTGGCCGGGTACACTGAAGCTTTCTTT. The encoded protein is CASSLALAGYTEAFF.

The chain joins TRBV20-1 to TRBJ1-3; D gene ambiguous. This CDR3 region has 13 residues. V shed 6 bases and J shed 4 bases, with 13 bases lying between them. Germline CDR1 DFQATT, CDR2 SNEGSKA (reference sequence). As DNA, the CDR3 is TGCAGTGCCCCAGAGGGCGGAGGAAACACCATATATTTT. Residues: CSAPEGGGNTIYF.

The sample holds a few counts of this clonotype. The rearrangement uses TRBV11-2 and TRBJ2-7; 8 nucleotides align to TRBD2. V shed 3 bases, J shed 1 base, and the junction held 8 bases outside the gene matches. The V gene's germline CDR1 is SGHAT and CDR2 FQNNGV. The CDR3 extends over 16 amino acids. For the CDR3, the DNA is TGTGCCAGCAGCTTCGGACTAGCCGAAACGTCCTACGAGCAGTACGTC. It specifies CASSFGLAETSYEQYV.

This clonotype has more than one count but fewer than ten. The genes are TRBV7-9 and TRBJ1-4, with 7 bases matching TRBD1. This CDR3 is built from 14 residues. V shed 3 bases and J 6 bases; nucleotides not matched to a gene: 4. The germline V gene has CDR1 SEHNR and CDR2 FQNEAQ (reference sequence). The CDR3 is CASSLSGTDEKLFF. CDR3 nucleotide sequence: TGTGCCAGCAGCTTGAGCGGGACAGATGAAAAACTGTTTTTT.

V is TRBV20-1 and J is TRBJ2-3, with TRBD2 identical over 13 bases. This CDR3 has 14 amino acids. V shed 6 bases and J 6 bases; nucleotides not matched to a gene: 6. The germline CDR1 and CDR2 sequences are DFQATT and SNEGSKA (reference sequence). This chain's CDR3 is CSARTSGGLDTQYF. CDR3 coding DNA: TGCAGTGCCCGGACTAGCGGGGGTTTGGATACGCAGTATTTT.